This T cell receptor beta chain comes out of a study of blood T cell repertoires in COVID-19. Study in general: The study drew acute and convalescent COVID-19 samples from the United States, Italy and Spain. From T cells, B-cell-depleted T cells, or PBMCs came the material, which was cDNA or gDNA.

Authors' processing steps: Estimation of nucleated cell counts relied on the amplification of reference gene primers. Data came from immunoSEQ multiplex PCR; TCRdb stores just in-frame clones and leaves some out. V and J calls and clone size follow that table, whereas D and trimming were derived from the DNA. This table has under 300,000 clones, roughly 81% appearing once. This sequence was found in a man aged 50-59 years with acute or convalescent COVID-19. Sequences were obtained from peripheral blood.

CDR3 loop: CASSAGIPGELFF. DNA of the CDR3: TGTGCCAGCTCCGCAGGGATCCCCGGGGAGCTGTTTTTT. V is TRBV18 and J is TRBJ2-2; D might be TRBD1 (5 bases). Trimming stripped 6 bases from V and 6 bases from J, with 11 bases between. Germline loops: CDR1 KGHSH, CDR2 LQKENI. This CDR3 is built from 13 residues.